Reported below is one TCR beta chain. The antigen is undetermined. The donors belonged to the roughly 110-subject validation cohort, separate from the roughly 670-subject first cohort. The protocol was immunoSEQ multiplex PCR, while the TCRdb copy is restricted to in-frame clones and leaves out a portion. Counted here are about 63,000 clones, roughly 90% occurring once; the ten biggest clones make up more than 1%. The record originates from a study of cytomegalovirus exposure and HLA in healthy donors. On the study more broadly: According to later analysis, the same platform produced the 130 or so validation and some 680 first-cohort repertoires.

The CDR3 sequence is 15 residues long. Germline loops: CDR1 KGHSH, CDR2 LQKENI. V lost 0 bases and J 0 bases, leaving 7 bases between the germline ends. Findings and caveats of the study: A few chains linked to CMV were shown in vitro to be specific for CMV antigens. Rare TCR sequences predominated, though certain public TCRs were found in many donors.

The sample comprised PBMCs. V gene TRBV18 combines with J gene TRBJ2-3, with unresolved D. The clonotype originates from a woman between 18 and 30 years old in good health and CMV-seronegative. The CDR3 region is CASSPPASSTDTQYF. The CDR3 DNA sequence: TGTGCCAGCTCACCACCGGCATCGAGCACAGATACGCAGTATTTT.